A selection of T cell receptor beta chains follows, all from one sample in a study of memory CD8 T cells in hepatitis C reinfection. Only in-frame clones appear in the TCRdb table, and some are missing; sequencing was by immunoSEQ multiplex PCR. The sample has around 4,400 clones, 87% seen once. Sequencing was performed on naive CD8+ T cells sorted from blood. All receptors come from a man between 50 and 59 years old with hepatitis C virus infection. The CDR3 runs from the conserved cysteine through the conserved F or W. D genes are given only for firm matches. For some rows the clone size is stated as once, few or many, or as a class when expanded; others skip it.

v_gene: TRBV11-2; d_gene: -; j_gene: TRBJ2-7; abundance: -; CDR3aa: CASSNPDEQYF; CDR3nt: TGTGCCAGCAGTAATCCGGACGAGCAGTACTTC
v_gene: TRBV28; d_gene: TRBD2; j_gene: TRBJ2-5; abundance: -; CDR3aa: CASLSAREGQETQYF; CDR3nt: TGTGCCAGCCTGTCGGCGCGGGAGGGCCAGGAGACCCAGTACTTC
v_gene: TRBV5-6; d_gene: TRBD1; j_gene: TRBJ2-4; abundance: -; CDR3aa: CASSPRQGGIGQNIQYF; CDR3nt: TGTGCCAGCAGCCCCAGACAGGGGGGAATTGGGCAAAACATTCAGTACTTC
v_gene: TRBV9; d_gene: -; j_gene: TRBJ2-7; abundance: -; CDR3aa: CASSGRDRNSYEQYF; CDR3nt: TGTGCCAGCAGCGGGAGGGACCGAAACTCCTACGAGCAGTACTTC
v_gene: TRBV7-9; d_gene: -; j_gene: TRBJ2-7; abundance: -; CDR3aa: CASSFGHTYEQYF; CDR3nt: TGTGCCAGCAGCTTTGGACATACCTACGAGCAGTACTTC
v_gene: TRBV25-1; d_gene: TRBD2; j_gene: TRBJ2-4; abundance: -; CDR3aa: CASSDYTGRENIQYF; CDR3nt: TGTGCCAGCAGTGATTATACCGGGAGGGAAAACATTCAGTACTTC
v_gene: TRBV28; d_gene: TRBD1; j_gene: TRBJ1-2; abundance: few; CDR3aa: CASTLVGTAIGYTF; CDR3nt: TGTGCCAGCACTTTGGTTGGGACAGCTATCGGCTACACCTTC
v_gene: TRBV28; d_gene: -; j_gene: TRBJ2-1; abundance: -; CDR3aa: CASSLRLPSYNEQFF; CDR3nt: TGTGCCAGCAGTTTACGTCTCCCCTCCTACAATGAGCAGTTCTTC
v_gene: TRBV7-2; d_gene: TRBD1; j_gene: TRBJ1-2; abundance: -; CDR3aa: CASSLAALTGVQTF; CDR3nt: TGTGCCAGCAGCTTAGCGGCTTTGACAGGGGTACAGACCTTC
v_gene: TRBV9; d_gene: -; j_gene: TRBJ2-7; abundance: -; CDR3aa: CASSPLGSSYEQYF; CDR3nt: TGTGCCAGCAGCCCCCTGGGCTCTTCCTACGAGCAGTACTTC
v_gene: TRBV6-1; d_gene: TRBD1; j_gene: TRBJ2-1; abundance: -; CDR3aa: CASSEADRGLDEQFF; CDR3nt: TGTGCCAGCAGTGAGGCGGACAGGGGGCTCGATGAGCAGTTCTTC
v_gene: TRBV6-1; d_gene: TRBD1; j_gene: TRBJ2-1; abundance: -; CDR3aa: CASSEPWTGVYEQFF; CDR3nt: TGTGCCAGCAGTGAACCCTGGACAGGGGTCTATGAGCAGTTCTTC
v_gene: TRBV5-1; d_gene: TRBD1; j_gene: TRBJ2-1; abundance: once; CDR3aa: CASSLATGTYNEQFF; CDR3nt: TGCGCCAGCAGCTTGGCGACAGGGACCTACAATGAGCAGTTCTTC
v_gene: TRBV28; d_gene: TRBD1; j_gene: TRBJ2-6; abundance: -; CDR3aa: CASSLWDSSGSGANVLTF; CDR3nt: TGTGCCAGCAGTCTGTGGGACAGCTCGGGCTCTGGGGCCAACGTCCTGACTTTC
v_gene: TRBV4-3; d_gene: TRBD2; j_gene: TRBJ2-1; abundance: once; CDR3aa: CASSQDSSGRANEQFF; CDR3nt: TGCGCCAGCAGCCAAGACTCGAGCGGGAGGGCAAATGAGCAGTTCTTC
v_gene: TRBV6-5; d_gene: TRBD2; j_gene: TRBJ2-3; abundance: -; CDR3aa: CASRRLAGEYTQYF; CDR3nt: TGTGCCAGCAGGCGACTAGCGGGAGAGTATACGCAGTATTTT
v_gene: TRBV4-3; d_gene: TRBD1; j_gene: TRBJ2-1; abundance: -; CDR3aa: CASSLVDRVGNEQFF; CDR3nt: TGCGCCAGCAGCCTCGTGGACAGGGTCGGCAATGAGCAGTTCTTC
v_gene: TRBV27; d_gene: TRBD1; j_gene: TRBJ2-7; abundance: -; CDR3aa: CASSWVQGYEQYF; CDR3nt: TGTGCCAGCAGTTGGGTACAGGGGTACGAGCAGTACTTC
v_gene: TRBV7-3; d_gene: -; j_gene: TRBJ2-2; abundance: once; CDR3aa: CASSLTGRVGTGELFF; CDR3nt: TGTGCCAGCAGCTTAACGGGCAGGGTGGGCACCGGGGAGCTGTTTTTT
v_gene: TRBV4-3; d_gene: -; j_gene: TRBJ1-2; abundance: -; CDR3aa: CASSQDPVTNYGYTF; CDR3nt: TGCGCCAGCAGCCAAGACCCAGTAACTAACTATGGCTACACCTTC
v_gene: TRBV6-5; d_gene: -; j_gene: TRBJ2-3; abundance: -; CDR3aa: CASSYYTGARTDTQYF; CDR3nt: TGTGCCAGCAGTTACTACACAGGAGCTCGTACAGATACGCAGTATTTT
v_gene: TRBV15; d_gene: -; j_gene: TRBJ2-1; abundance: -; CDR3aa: CATSRDRGDNEQFF; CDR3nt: TGTGCCACCAGCAGAGACCGCGGCGACAATGAGCAGTTCTTC
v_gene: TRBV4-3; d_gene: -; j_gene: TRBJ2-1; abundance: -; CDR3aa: CASSQDRQNEQFF; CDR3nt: TGCGCCAGCAGCCAAGACCGACAGAATGAGCAGTTCTTC
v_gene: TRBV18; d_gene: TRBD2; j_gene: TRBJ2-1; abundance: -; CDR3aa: CASSPGGSGNEQFF; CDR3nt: TGTGCCAGCTCACCGGGAGGGAGTGGGAATGAGCAGTTCTTC
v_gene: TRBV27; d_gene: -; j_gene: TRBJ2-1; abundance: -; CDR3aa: CASSLSAGNNEQFF; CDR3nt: TGTGCCAGCAGTTTATCGGCAGGGAACAATGAGCAGTTCTTC
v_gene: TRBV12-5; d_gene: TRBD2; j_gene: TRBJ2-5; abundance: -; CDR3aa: CASGFTGGLQYF; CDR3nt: TGTGCTAGTGGTTTCACGGGAGGGCTGCAGTACTTC
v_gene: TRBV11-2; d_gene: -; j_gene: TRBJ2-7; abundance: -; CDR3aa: CASSLAVQGGSYEQYF; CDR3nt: TGTGCCAGCAGCTTAGCGGTACAGGGTGGGTCCTACGAGCAGTACTTC
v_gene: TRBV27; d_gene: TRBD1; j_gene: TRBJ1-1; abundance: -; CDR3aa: CASSAPTGGVTEAFF; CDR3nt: TGTGCCAGCAGTGCCCCAACAGGGGGCGTCACTGAAGCTTTCTTT
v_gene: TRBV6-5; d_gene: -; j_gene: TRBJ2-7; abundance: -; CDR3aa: CASGNSPYEQYF; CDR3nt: TGTGCCAGCGGTAATAGTCCCTACGAGCAGTACTTC
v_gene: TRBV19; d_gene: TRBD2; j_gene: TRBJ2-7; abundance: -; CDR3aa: CASSIMAGVPYEQYF; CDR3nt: TGTGCCAGTAGTATTATGGCGGGAGTTCCCTACGAGCAGTACTTC
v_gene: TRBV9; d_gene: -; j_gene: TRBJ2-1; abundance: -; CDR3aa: CASSVAKQSIEDEQFF; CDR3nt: TGTGCCAGCAGCGTAGCAAAGCAAAGTATTGAGGATGAGCAGTTCTTC
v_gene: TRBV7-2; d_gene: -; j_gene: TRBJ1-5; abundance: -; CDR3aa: CASSSGQSGSNQPQHF; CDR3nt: TGTGCCAGCAGCTCCGGACAGTCGGGAAGCAATCAGCCCCAGCATTTT
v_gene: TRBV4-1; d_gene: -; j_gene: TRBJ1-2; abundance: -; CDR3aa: CASSQDHTGYYGYTF; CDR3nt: TGCGCCAGCAGCCAAGATCATACCGGTTACTATGGCTACACCTTC
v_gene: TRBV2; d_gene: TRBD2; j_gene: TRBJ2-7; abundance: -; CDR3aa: CASSEFSGTSYEQYF; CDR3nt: TGTGCCAGCAGTGAATTTAGCGGGACCTCCTACGAGCAGTACTTC
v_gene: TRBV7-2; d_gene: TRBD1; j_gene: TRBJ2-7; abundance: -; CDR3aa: CASSPGQGGYEQYF; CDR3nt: TGTGCCAGCAGCCCGGGACAGGGGGGATACGAGCAGTACTTC
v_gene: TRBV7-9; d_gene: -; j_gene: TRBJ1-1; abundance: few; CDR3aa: CASSSWTDMNTEAFF; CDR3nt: TGTGCCAGCAGCTCTTGGACAGACATGAACACTGAAGCTTTCTTT
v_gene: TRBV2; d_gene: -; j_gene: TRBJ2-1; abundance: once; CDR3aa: CASSRSYNEQFF; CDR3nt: TGTGCCAGCAGTCGGAGTTACAATGAGCAGTTCTTC
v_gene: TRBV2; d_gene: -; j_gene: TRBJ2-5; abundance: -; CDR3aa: CASEEVTQETQYF; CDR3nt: TGTGCCAGCGAGGAGGTCACACAAGAGACCCAGTACTTC
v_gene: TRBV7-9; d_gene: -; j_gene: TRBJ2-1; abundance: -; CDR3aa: CASSFPGDPHEQFF; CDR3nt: TGTGCCAGCAGCTTCCCCGGAGATCCTCATGAGCAGTTCTTC
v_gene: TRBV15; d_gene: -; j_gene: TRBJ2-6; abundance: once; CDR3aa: CATREVSGANVLTF; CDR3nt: TGTGCCACCAGGGAGGTATCTGGGGCCAACGTCCTGACTTTC
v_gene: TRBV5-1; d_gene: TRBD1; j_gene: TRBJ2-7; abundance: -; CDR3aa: CASSQGQGVLYEQYF; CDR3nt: TGCGCCAGCAGCCAGGGACAGGGGGTACTCTACGAGCAGTACTTC
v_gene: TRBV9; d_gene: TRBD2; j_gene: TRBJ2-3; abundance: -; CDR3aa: CASSASGSGTDTQYF; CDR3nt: TGTGCCAGCAGCGCTAGCGGGAGCGGCACAGATACGCAGTATTTT